Following are 25 T cell receptor beta chains from one sample sequenced in a study of breast tumors, draining lymph nodes, adjacent tissues. Axillary draining lymph nodes of breast cancer patients supplied the node samples. TCRdb redid the calling of the multiplex PCR reads with MiXCR, one entry per CDR3 protein. The table records about 230,000 distinct CDR3 sequences, around 32% of them present only once. Sequenced sample: axillary lymph node tissue. The source of these receptors is a female donor with breast cancer. Some clones in this sample may be carry-over from other donors' samples.

This clonotype was picked up many times. The chain recombines TRBV6-6 with TRBJ1-5; D is possibly TRBD1 (5 bases). Germline CDR1 is MNHNY and CDR2 is SVGAGI (reference sequence). The CDR3 contains 14 residues. V was clipped by 8 bases and J by 5 bases, with 16 bases between them. Here the CDR3 reads CASHQTGLDQPQHF. CDR3 nucleotides: TGTGCCAGCCACCAAACGGGGCTCGATCAGCCCCAGCATTTT.

This clonotype has at least ten counts. A much larger clone differs by one base, so this may be a read error. This chain joins TRBV5-1 and TRBJ2-7; 9 nucleotides align to TRBD2. CDR1 and CDR2 (germline): SGHRS, YFSETQ. J gave up 2 bases and V 4 bases, and 10 bases lay outside the gene matches. There are 16 residues in the CDR3. CDR3 nucleotides: TGCGCCAGCAGCATGTCATATAGCGGGAGCGCCTACGAGCAGTACTTC. This gives the protein CASSMSYSGSAYEQYF.

This clonotype has a count of ten or more. The V gene is TRBV5-1, the J gene TRBJ2-1; 11 positions agree with TRBD1. Germline-derived CDR1 and CDR2 are SGHRS and YFSETQ. This CDR3 contains 15 residues. The ends lost 4 bases at V and 12 bases at J; junction bases unmatched: 12. The CDR3 sequence is CASSQGQGGPLVQFF. DNA for the CDR3: TGCGCCAGCAGCCAGGGACAGGGGGGACCGTTGGTGCAGTTCTTC.

For this clonotype: One base away lies a much larger clone, so this may be a sequencing read error. The rearrangement joins TRBV6-5 to TRBJ2-3, with D maybe TRBD2 (6 bases). Per the germline V gene, CDR1 is MNHEY and CDR2 is SVGAGI. The CDR3 has 14 amino acids. V lost 10 bases and J 2 bases, leaving 16 bases between the germline ends. This CDR3 reads CATRHGTHTDTQYF. In DNA, the CDR3 is TGTGCCACGCGTCACGGGACTCACACAGATACGCAGTATTTT.

V usage is TRBV12-3 or TRBV12-4 and J usage is TRBJ2-6; no firm D call. Trimming pared 8 bases from V and 4 bases from J, leaving 9 bases between. The length of the CDR3 is 13 residues. The CDR3 DNA follows: TGTGCCAGCGAAAATACAGGGGCCAACGTCCTGACTTTC. This encodes CASENTGANVLTF.

CDR3 DNA: TGTGCCAGCAGCGGAGGGGGTGGCGGGAGTTGGGTCTTCCAAGAGACCCAGTACTTC. Translating gives CASSGGGGGSWVFQETQYF. The chain carries TRBV12-3 or TRBV12-4 and TRBJ2-5, with a tentative D call TRBD2 (7 bases). V lost 6 bases, J lost 1 base, and 27 bases lay in between. CDR3 length equals 19 residues.

The CDR3 sequence is CSASPTQYF. CDR3 DNA: TGCAGTGCCAGTCCAACCCAGTACTTC. V gene TRBV20-1 combines with J gene TRBJ2-5, with D unresolved. Looked up from germline, CDR1 is DFQATT and CDR2 is SNEGSKA (reference sequence). The CDR3 spans 9 residues. The germline V and J ends were trimmed by 6 bases and 8 bases, with 7 bases remaining between them.

Many counts were recorded for this clonotype. The chain couples TRBV24-1 to TRBJ2-2, with D perhaps TRBD1 or TRBD2 (6 bases each). The CDR3 contains 14 residues. Germline V CDR1 and CDR2: KGHDR, SFDVKD. V dropped 3 bases and J dropped 5 bases, with 9 bases sitting between them. The DNA of the CDR3 is TGTGCCACCAGTGATACAGGGAGGACCGGGGAGCTGTTTTTT. Translation gives CATSDTGRTGELFF.

With regard to this clonotype: This may come from a read error, since a much larger clone is one base off. V gene TRBV12-3 or TRBV12-4 combines with J gene TRBJ1-2; D might be TRBD1 (5 bases). V was clipped by 3 bases and J by 0 bases, with 11 bases between them. This CDR3 spans 15 amino acids. CDR3 sequence: CASSFGSGSNYGYTF. In DNA, the CDR3 is TGTGCCAGCAGTTTCGGGTCAGGGTCTAACTATGGCTACACCTTC.

The table lists this clonotype with many counts. The chain combines TRBV19 with TRBJ2-1, with D perhaps given as TRBD1 or TRBD2 (5 bases each). Germline assignment: CDR1 LNHDA and CDR2 SQIVND (reference sequence). The CDR3 sequence is 13 residues long. V lost 1 base to trimming and J lost 8 bases, with 9 bases between them. The DNA of the CDR3 is TGTGCCAGTAGTATAGTTCGGGGCGATGAGCAGTTCTTC. Translating it yields CASSIVRGDEQFF. Full variable domain (remainder filled in from reference TRBV19 and TRBJ2-1): DGGITQSPKYLFRKEGQNVTLSCEQNLNHDAMYWYRQDPGQGLRLIYYSQIVNDFQKGDIAEGYSVSREKKESFPLTVTSAQKNPTAFYLCASSIVRGDEQFFGPGTRLTVL.

V is TRBV9 and J is TRBJ2-6; D unclear. V was shortened by 4 bases and J by 4 bases, with 15 bases between the two germline ends. Germline V gene data show CDR1 as SGDLS and CDR2 as YYNGEE. The CDR3 is made up of 16 amino acids. CDR3 residues: CASSPHLGTGANVLTF. The CDR3 DNA sequence: TGTGCCAGCAGCCCCCACCTGGGCACCGGGGCCAACGTCCTGACTTTC.

The chain couples TRBV7-2 to TRBJ1-5; maybe TRBD1 (5 bases). CDR1 is SGHTA, CDR2 FQGNSA, per germline. This CDR3 has 14 residues. V was clipped by 5 bases and J by 14 bases, with 22 bases between them. Written as DNA, the CDR3 is TGTGCCAGCAGCCTGGGACTAGCGGGAGGCGCCGAGCATTTT. Its translation is CASSLGLAGGAEHF.

This clonotype occurred a few times. V usage is TRBV15 and J usage is TRBJ1-1; 9 bases map to TRBD1. The CDR3 consists of 16 residues. Per the germline V gene, CDR1 is LNHNV and CDR2 is YYDKDF (reference sequence). V shed 6 bases, J shed 4 bases, and the junction held 12 bases outside the gene matches. This CDR3 is CATRLDRGALITEAFF. CDR3 coding DNA: TGTGCCACCAGGTTGGACAGGGGCGCTTTGATCACTGAAGCTTTCTTT.

This clonotype has ten or more counts. Here the CDR3 DNA reads TGCGCCAGCAGCTTGATCACAGGGTCCTCTTCCTACGAGCAGTACTTC. Translation: CASSLITGSSSYEQYF. V gene TRBV5-1 combines with J gene TRBJ2-7; TRBD1 might be the D (6 bases). This CDR3 contains 16 residues. V lost 1 base, J lost 1 base, and 15 bases lay in between. The germline V gene has CDR1 SGHRS and CDR2 YFSETQ.

This clonotype was recorded many times. The V gene is TRBV7-9, the J gene TRBJ1-2, with 10 bases that match TRBD1. CDR1 and CDR2 from the germline V gene are SEHNR and FQNEAQ (reference sequence). The ends lost 5 bases at V and 4 bases at J; junction bases unmatched: 7. The CDR3 loop spans 15 amino acids. CDR3 in DNA: TGTGCCAGCAGCGCCCTTAGACAGGGGGCCTATGGCTACACCTTC. It is translated as CASSALRQGAYGYTF. Looking up the rest from reference TRBV7-9 and TRBJ1-2 gives the full variable domain: DTGVSQNPRHKITKRGQNVTFRCDPISEHNRLYWYRQTLGQGPEFLTYFQNEAQLEKSRLLSDRFSAERPKGSFSTLEIQRTEQGDSAMYLCASSALRQGAYGYTFGSGTRLTVV.

This clonotype has at least ten counts. This rearrangement joins TRBV28 to TRBJ2-7; D remains unclear. Germline CDR1 is MDHEN and CDR2 is SYDVKM. Trimming shortened V by 1 base and J by 3 bases, and 7 bases separated the two germline ends. This CDR3 contains 13 residues. The CDR3 loop is CASSLSSLYEQYF. CDR3 DNA: TGTGCCAGCAGTTTATCATCTCTCTACGAGCAGTACTTC.

This clonotype was seen many times. The chain employs TRBV7-2 and TRBJ2-5; 11 bases align to TRBD2. The CDR3 extends over 14 amino acids. Per germline, CDR1 SGHTA and CDR2 FQGNSA. V shed 5 bases and J 5 bases; nucleotides not matched to a gene: 4. CDR3 sequence (DNA): TGTGCCAGCAGCCTTAGCGGGAGGGCCGAGACCCAGTACTTC. This sequence encodes CASSLSGRAETQYF.

The chain carries TRBV10-3 and TRBJ2-7; 9 nucleotides agree with TRBD1. V shed 5 bases, J shed 5 bases, and the junction held 10 bases outside the gene matches. Germline V gene sequence: CDR1 ENHRY, CDR2 SYGVKD. The CDR3 is made up of 15 amino acids. CDR3 bases: TGTGCCATCAGTCAGACTCGGGACAGGGCCAACGAGCAGTACTTC. Translating it yields CAISQTRDRANEQYF.

This rearrangement joins TRBV20-1 to TRBJ2-5, with D possibly matching TRBD1 (10 bases). CDR3 length equals 17 residues. V was shortened by 1 base and J by 7 bases, with 25 bases between the two germline ends. Germline CDR1 reads DFQATT; CDR2 reads SNEGSKA (reference sequence). CDR3 sequence: CSARGTGGSSGSGTQYF. CDR3 DNA sequence: TGCAGTGCTAGAGGGACAGGGGGGAGTAGCGGGAGTGGGACCCAGTACTTC.

This clonotype was seen repeatedly, ten times or more. V gene TRBV7-8 combines with J gene TRBJ2-1; no reliable D call. The CDR3 covers 15 residues. V was shortened by 6 bases and J by 4 bases, with 16 bases between the two germline ends. From germline, CDR1 is SGHVS and CDR2 FQNEAQ. CDR3 sequence: CASRWGSFGYNEQFF. The DNA of the CDR3 is TGTGCCAGCAGATGGGGTTCCTTTGGGTACAATGAGCAGTTCTTC.

This clonotype was observed many times. This chain links TRBV9 with TRBJ2-3; tentatively, D is TRBD2 (5 bases). The CDR3 length is 15 residues. Germline V gene lookup returns CDR1 SGDLS and CDR2 YYNGEE. V shed 0 bases and J shed 2 bases, with 10 bases lying between them. Here the CDR3 reads CASSVDGVLTDTQYF. DNA for the CDR3: TGTGCCAGCAGCGTAGACGGGGTACTCACAGATACGCAGTATTTT.

As regards this clonotype: A read error may account for a junction end that differs from germline. The CDR3 DNA is TGTGCTAGCAGGGGTACAGGGACGCAAGAAGAGCTCTTC. Amino acids: CASRGTGTQEELF. This rearrangement joins TRBV12-3 or TRBV12-4 to TRBJ2-1; D possibly corresponds to TRBD1 (6 bases). This CDR3 region has 13 residues.

Ten or more counts support this clonotype. The rearrangement links TRBV7-2 to TRBJ2-3; 8 bases align to TRBD2. With 3 bases clipped from V and 1 base from J, the junction kept 12 bases outside the gene matches. Germline-derived CDR1 and CDR2 are SGHTA and FQGNSA. The CDR3 runs 18 residues. The CDR3 DNA follows: TGTGCCAGCAGCTTGACGTACAGCGGGAGTCGACGCACAGATACGCAGTATTTT. This gives the protein CASSLTYSGSRRTDTQYF. Full variable domain (rest looked up from reference TRBV7-2 and TRBJ2-3): GAGVSQSPSNKVTEKGKDVELRCDPISGHTALYWYRQSLGQGLEFLIYFQGNSAPDKSGLPSDRFSAERTGGSVSTLTIQRTQQEDSAVYLCASSLTYSGSRRTDTQYFGPGTRLTVL.

This clonotype appeared many times. The V call is TRBV7-2, the J call TRBJ1-6; 10 positions agree with TRBD1. J was trimmed by 7 bases and V by 3 bases; bases with no gene match: 3. In germline, CDR1 is SGHTA, CDR2 FQGNSA. This CDR3 has 15 amino acids. In DNA form, the CDR3 reads TGTGCCAGCAGCTTCTCGGGACAGGGGAATTCACCCCTCCACTTT. It yields the protein CASSFSGQGNSPLHF.

This clonotype was counted many times. The V and J genes are TRBV30 and TRBJ2-7, with TRBD2 matching 9 bases. The length of the CDR3 is 14 residues. J gave up 6 bases and V 4 bases, and 10 bases lay outside the gene matches. Germline assignment: CDR1 GTSNPN and CDR2 SVGIG (reference sequence). This chain's CDR3 is CAWTPTSSGIEQYF. Written as DNA, the CDR3 is TGTGCCTGGACCCCGACCTCTAGCGGGATCGAGCAGTACTTC.